This TCR beta chain was observed in a study of shared clonotypes between healthy human individuals. Positive CCR7 selection of CD45RO-negative cells yielded the naive CD8 cells, and terminally differentiated effector memory CD45RA+ cells were excluded. The authors split each subset's genomic DNA evenly across several immunoSEQ plates. The table came from immunoSEQ multiplex PCR; TCRdb's copy has only in-frame clones and leaves some out. Of millions of clones in the sample, roughly 91% are singletons; the top ten hold 1.5% to 2%. The CDR3 loop spans 14 amino acids. V lost 5 bases and J 4 bases, leaving 14 bases between the germline ends. The germline V gene encodes CDR1 MDHEN and CDR2 SYDVKM.

Sequencing was performed on naive CD8+ T cells from PBMCs. The chain combines TRBV28 with TRBJ1-2, with D unclear. The clonotype originates from a man aged 18 to 35 in good health. Some clones in this sample may be carry-over from other donors' samples. Here the CDR3 DNA reads TGTGCCAGCAGTCTTCAGACAAGGATCTATGGCTACACCTTC. Its translation is CASSLQTRIYGYTF.